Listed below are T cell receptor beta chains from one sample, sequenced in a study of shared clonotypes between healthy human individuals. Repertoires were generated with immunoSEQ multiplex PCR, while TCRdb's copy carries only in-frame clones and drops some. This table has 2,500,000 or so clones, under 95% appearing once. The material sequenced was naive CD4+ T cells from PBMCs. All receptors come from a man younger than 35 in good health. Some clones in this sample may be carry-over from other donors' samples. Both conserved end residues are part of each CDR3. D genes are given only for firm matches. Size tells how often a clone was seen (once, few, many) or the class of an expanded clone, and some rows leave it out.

CDR3 DNA: TGTGCCAGCAGCTCCCCCTCCGGGACAGGGAGGCCCAATGAGCAGTTCTTC
CDR3 protein: CASSSPSGTGRPNEQFF
clone size: .
J gene: TRBJ2-1
V gene: TRBV21-1
D gene: .

CDR3 DNA: TGTGCCAGCAGTTACGACAGGGTTTCCTATGGCTACACCTTC
CDR3 protein: CASSYDRVSYGYTF
clone size: .
J gene: TRBJ1-2
V gene: TRBV6-6
D gene: TRBD1

CDR3 DNA: TGTGCCAGCAGTTCGGGGGGGGGCCCATGGGACGAGCAGTACTTC
CDR3 protein: CASSSGGGPWDEQYF
clone size: .
J gene: TRBJ2-7
V gene: TRBV5-4
D gene: TRBD2

CDR3 DNA: TGTGCCAGCAGTGCTCGACAGGGCTACGAGCAGTACTTC
CDR3 protein: CASSARQGYEQYF
clone size: .
J gene: TRBJ2-7
V gene: TRBV25-1
D gene: TRBD1

CDR3 DNA: TGCGCCAGCAGCTTGGCCACGGGACAGGGGGCGGAAAAACTGTTTTTT
CDR3 protein: CASSLATGQGAEKLFF
clone size: .
J gene: TRBJ1-4
V gene: TRBV5-1
D gene: TRBD1

CDR3 DNA: TGCAGCGTTGGTTGGGGACAGGGGGGTTACACTGAAGCTTTCTTT
CDR3 protein: CSVGWGQGGYTEAFF
clone size: .
J gene: TRBJ1-1
V gene: TRBV29-1
D gene: TRBD1

CDR3 DNA: TGTGCCAGCCGGGCAGGGGGCTATGGTGGGGCCAACGTCCTGACTTTC
CDR3 protein: CASRAGGYGGANVLTF
clone size: .
J gene: TRBJ2-6
V gene: TRBV2
D gene: TRBD1

CDR3 DNA: TGTGCCAGCAGTGAGGGGGGCCATTTCGGCACTGAAGCTTTCTTT
CDR3 protein: CASSEGGHFGTEAFF
clone size: .
J gene: TRBJ1-1
V gene: TRBV2
D gene: .

CDR3 DNA: TGTGCCAGCAGCCCACCCTTCCTCCACGAGCAGTACTTC
CDR3 protein: CASSPPFLHEQYF
clone size: once
J gene: TRBJ2-7
V gene: TRBV6-6
D gene: .

CDR3 DNA: TGCGCCAGCAGCTTATATAGCGGGAGCCCCCCCACCGGGGAGCTGTTTTTT
CDR3 protein: CASSLYSGSPPTGELFF
clone size: .
J gene: TRBJ2-2
V gene: TRBV5-1
D gene: TRBD2

CDR3 DNA: TGCGCCAGCAGCCAAGAGGAAACAGTTAACTATGGCTACACCTTC
CDR3 protein: CASSQEETVNYGYTF
clone size: .
J gene: TRBJ1-2
V gene: TRBV4-3
D gene: .

CDR3 DNA: TGCAGCGTTTCTGGGCAAACTAACTATGGCTACACCTTC
CDR3 protein: CSVSGQTNYGYTF
clone size: .
J gene: TRBJ1-2
V gene: TRBV29-1
D gene: .

CDR3 DNA: TGTGCCAGCAGCTTAGATTCAGTCTCTGGAAACACCATATATTTT
CDR3 protein: CASSLDSVSGNTIYF
clone size: .
J gene: TRBJ1-3
V gene: TRBV11-3
D gene: .

CDR3 DNA: TGCGCCAGCAGCCCCGAGAGGACAGTCAGGGAGCAGTTCTTC
CDR3 protein: CASSPERTVREQFF
clone size: .
J gene: TRBJ2-1
V gene: TRBV5-1
D gene: .

CDR3 DNA: TGTGCCAGCACCCCGCGGGCGGGGAATGAGCAGTTCTTC
CDR3 protein: CASTPRAGNEQFF
clone size: .
J gene: TRBJ2-1
V gene: TRBV6-6
D gene: .

CDR3 DNA: TGTGCCAGCAGTCCCTGGACAGGGGGCGCCCCCGGCTACACCTTC
CDR3 protein: CASSPWTGGAPGYTF
clone size: .
J gene: TRBJ1-2
V gene: TRBV27
D gene: TRBD1

CDR3 DNA: TGTGCCAGCAGTTCGAATCCGACCCTCGGCGGGTCCTACAATGAGCAGTTCTTC
CDR3 protein: CASSSNPTLGGSYNEQFF
clone size: .
J gene: TRBJ2-1
V gene: TRBV27
D gene: .

CDR3 DNA: TGTGCCAGCAGCCTGGGCTCACAAACAAATCAGCCCCAGCATTTT
CDR3 protein: CASSLGSQTNQPQHF
clone size: .
J gene: TRBJ1-5
V gene: TRBV28
D gene: .

CDR3 DNA: TGTGCCAGCAGCTTAGGGGGACAGGGGCGCGAGCAGTACTTC
CDR3 protein: CASSLGGQGREQYF
clone size: .
J gene: TRBJ2-7
V gene: TRBV7-3
D gene: TRBD1

CDR3 DNA: TGTGCCAGCAGCGCCGGACAGGAGGCTTCGTACGAGCAGTACTTC
CDR3 protein: CASSAGQEASYEQYF
clone size: .
J gene: TRBJ2-7
V gene: TRBV9
D gene: TRBD1

CDR3 DNA: TGTGCCAGCAGTTTGAGGTTGACTAGCGGGAGGGGAACCGGGGAGCTGTTTTTT
CDR3 protein: CASSLRLTSGRGTGELFF
clone size: .
J gene: TRBJ2-2
V gene: TRBV27
D gene: TRBD2

CDR3 DNA: TGTGCCAGCTATGACAGGGAACGGCCTATCTATGGCTACACCTTC
CDR3 protein: CASYDRERPIYGYTF
clone size: .
J gene: TRBJ1-2
V gene: TRBV28
D gene: TRBD1

CDR3 DNA: TGTGCCAGCAGCTTAGGAGCGGGCATATATTTT
CDR3 protein: CASSLGAGIYF
clone size: .
J gene: TRBJ1-3
V gene: TRBV7-6
D gene: .

CDR3 DNA: TGTGCCAGCAGTCAGATCCGGAACACTGAAGCTTTCTTT
CDR3 protein: CASSQIRNTEAFF
clone size: .
J gene: TRBJ1-1
V gene: TRBV28
D gene: .

CDR3 DNA: TGTGCCAGCAGACCAGTTAACTATGGCTACACCTTC
CDR3 protein: CASRPVNYGYTF
clone size: .
J gene: TRBJ1-2
V gene: TRBV28
D gene: .